The TCR beta chain under discussion was sequenced for a study of T-cell memory formation after mild COVID-19. Study observations and caveats: Mainly CM and EM harbored the contracting CD4+ clones; mainly EMRA harbored the CD8+ ones.

Points on this clonotype: Its antigen is not identified.

TCRdb re-derived calls from the 5' RACE reads in MiXCR, one entry per CDR3 protein. Seen here are 550,000 to 700,000 distinct CDR3 sequences, roughly 17% observed once, and the top ten hold around 13%. Germline values: CDR1 SGHDT, CDR2 YYEEEE. This CDR3 is 14 amino acids long. V lost 5 bases and J lost 3, with 12 bases in between. The source is an adult woman who had mild COVID-19 (a few samples of this study predate the infection). Cell type and time point are not known. This chain joins TRBV5-6 and TRBJ1-5, with a tentative D call TRBD1 (5 bases). Sequencing input: PBMCs or a T cell subset sorted from them (not recorded which). CDR3 in amino acids: CASSFRASNQPQHF. CDR3 coding DNA: TGTGCCAGCAGTTTCAGGGCCTCCAATCAGCCCCAGCATTTT.